Sequencing of this T cell receptor (beta chain) was carried out in a study of cytomegalovirus exposure and HLA in healthy donors. Broader study findings: A later analysis found common viral pathogens apparently linked to several of the most significant clusters. One cluster of highly shared sequence variants probably arose as a sequencing artifact. Immune exposure information comprised only CMV serostatus.

The V end was cut by 5 bases, the J end by 0 bases, with 14 bases between. The CDR3 runs to 15 residues. Germline lookup yields CDR1 LNHDA and CDR2 SQIVND (reference sequence). Both 60 Vbeta primers and 13 Jbeta primers went into the PCR. Here immunoSEQ multiplex PCR was the method, and the copy in TCRdb shows in-frame clones only, minus some. The data show approximately 78,000 clones, around 84% seen once. As regards this clone: Its antigen is as yet unknown.

This chain joins TRBV19 and TRBJ2-7; D is unresolved. Sequencing input: PBMCs. The receptor's source is a woman between 50 and 59 years old in good health and CMV-seronegative. CDR3 region: CASSLSTPISYEQYF. CDR3 coding DNA: TGTGCCAGTAGTCTATCCACTCCAATCTCCTACGAGCAGTACTTC.